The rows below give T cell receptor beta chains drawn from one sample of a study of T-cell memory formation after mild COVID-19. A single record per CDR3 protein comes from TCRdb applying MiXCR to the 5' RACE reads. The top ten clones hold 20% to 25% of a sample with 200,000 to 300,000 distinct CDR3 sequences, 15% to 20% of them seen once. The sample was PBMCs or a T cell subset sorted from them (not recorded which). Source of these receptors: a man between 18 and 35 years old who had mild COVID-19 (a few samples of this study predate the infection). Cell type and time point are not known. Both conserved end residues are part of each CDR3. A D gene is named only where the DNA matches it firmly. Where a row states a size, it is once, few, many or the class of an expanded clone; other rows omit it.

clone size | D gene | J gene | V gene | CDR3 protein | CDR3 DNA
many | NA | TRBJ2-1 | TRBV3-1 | CASSHTGIGYNEQFF | TGTGCCAGCAGCCACACAGGGATAGGCTACAATGAGCAGTTCTTC
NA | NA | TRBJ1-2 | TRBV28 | CASSAGYYGYTF | TGTGCCAGCAGTGCAGGGTACTATGGCTACACCTTC
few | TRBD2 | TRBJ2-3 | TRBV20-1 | CSASEAGGYTDTQYF | TGCAGTGCTAGTGAAGCGGGGGGTTACACAGATACGCAGTATTTT
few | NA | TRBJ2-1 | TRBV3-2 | CASSKRLTSFAEQFF | TGTGCCAGCAGCAAACGGCTTACTAGTTTTGCTGAGCAGTTCTTC
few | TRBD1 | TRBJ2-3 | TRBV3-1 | CASSPVKDRGTDTQYF | TGTGCCAGCAGCCCAGTCAAGGACAGGGGAACAGATACGCAGTATTTT
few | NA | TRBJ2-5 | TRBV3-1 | CASSQAGQPETQYF | TGTGCCAGCAGCCAAGCAGGCCAGCCGGAGACCCAGTACTTC
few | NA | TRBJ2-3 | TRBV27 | CASTSLGADGDTQYF | TGTGCCAGCACCTCTTTGGGCGCCGATGGAGATACGCAGTATTTT
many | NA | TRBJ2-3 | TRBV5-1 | CASSFSPDTQYF | TGCGCCAGCAGCTTTAGCCCAGATACGCAGTATTTT
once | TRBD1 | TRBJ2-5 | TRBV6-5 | CASSYSPPGGETQYF | TGTGCCAGCAGTTACTCCCCCCCAGGGGGTGAGACCCAGTACTTC
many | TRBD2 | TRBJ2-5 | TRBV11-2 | CASSPLAGVQETQYF | TGTGCCAGCAGCCCTTTAGCGGGGGTCCAAGAGACCCAGTACTTC
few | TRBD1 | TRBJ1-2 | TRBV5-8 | CASSYGDRVFYGYTF | TGTGCCAGCAGCTACGGGGACAGGGTTTTCTATGGCTACACCTTC
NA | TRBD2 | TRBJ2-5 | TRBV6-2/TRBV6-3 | CASSRLAAKQETQYF | TGTGCCAGCAGTCGACTAGCGGCGAAACAAGAGACCCAGTACTTC
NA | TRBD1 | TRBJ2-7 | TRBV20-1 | CSARDLTGGVYEQYF | TGCAGTGCTAGAGATCTGACAGGGGGGGTGTACGAGCAGTACTTC
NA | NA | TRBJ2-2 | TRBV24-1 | CATISRTGELFF | TGTGCCACCATTTCAAGAACCGGGGAGCTGTTTTTT
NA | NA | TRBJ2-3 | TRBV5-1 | CASSIAQTAPSGQYF | TGCGCCAGCAGCATAGCCCAGACAGCGCCGAGCGGGCAGTATTTT
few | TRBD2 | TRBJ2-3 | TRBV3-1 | CASRPAGTDTQYF | TGTGCCAGCAGACCAGCGGGGACAGATACGCAGTATTTT
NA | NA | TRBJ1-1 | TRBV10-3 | CAISAAGYTEAFF | TGTGCCATCAGTGCGGCAGGTTACACTGAAGCTTTCTTT
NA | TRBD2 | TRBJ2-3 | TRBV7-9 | CASNPAGNTQYF | TGTGCCAGCAACCCAGCGGGGAATACGCAGTATTTT
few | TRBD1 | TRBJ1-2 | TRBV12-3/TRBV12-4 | CASSRTGSYGYTF | TGTGCCAGCAGTCGGACAGGCTCCTATGGCTACACCTTC
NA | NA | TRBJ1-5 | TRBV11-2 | CASSLDFSGTVRQPQHF | TGTGCCAGCAGCTTAGATTTTTCAGGGACCGTGCGTCAGCCCCAGCATTTT
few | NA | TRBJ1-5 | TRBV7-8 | CASSLALVKSNQPQHF | TGTGCCAGCAGCTTAGCGCTGGTCAAGAGCAATCAGCCCCAGCATTTT
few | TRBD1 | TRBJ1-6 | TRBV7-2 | CASNRQGESPLHF | TGTGCCAGCAACCGACAGGGAGAATCACCCCTCCACTTT
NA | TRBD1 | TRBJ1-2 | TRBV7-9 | CASSLQGSTNYGYTF | TGTGCCAGCAGCCTACAGGGGAGCACTAACTATGGCTACACCTTC
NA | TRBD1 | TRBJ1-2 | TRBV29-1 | CSVEGQGGGYGYTF | TGCAGCGTTGAAGGTCAGGGGGGCGGCTATGGCTACACCTTC
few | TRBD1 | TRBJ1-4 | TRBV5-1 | CASSLGTGLNEKLFF | TGCGCCAGCAGCTTGGGGACAGGGCTGAATGAAAAACTGTTTTTT
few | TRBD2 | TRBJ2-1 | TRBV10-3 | CAISDSRSSGAYNEQFF | TGTGCCATCAGTGACTCGAGGTCTAGCGGGGCTTACAATGAGCAGTTCTTC
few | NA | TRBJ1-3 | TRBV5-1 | CASSLARPGNTIYF | TGCGCCAGCAGCTTGGCCCGCCCTGGAAACACCATATATTTT
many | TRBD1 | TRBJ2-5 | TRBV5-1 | CASSLGQGETQYF | TGCGCCAGCAGCTTGGGACAGGGGGAGACCCAGTACTTC
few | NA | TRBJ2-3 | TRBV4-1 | CASSQGLGLTDTQYF | TGCGCCAGCAGCCAAGGGCTGGGACTTACAGATACGCAGTATTTT
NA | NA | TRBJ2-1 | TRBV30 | CAWSGTDEQFF | TGTGCCTGGAGTGGCACCGATGAGCAGTTCTTC
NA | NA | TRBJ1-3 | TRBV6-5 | CASSYQGHGNTIYF | TGTGCCAGCAGTTATCAGGGGCATGGAAACACCATATATTTT
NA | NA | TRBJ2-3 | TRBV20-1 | CSARRRDPGGQYF | TGCAGTGCTAGGCGTCGGGATCCCGGTGGGCAGTATTTT
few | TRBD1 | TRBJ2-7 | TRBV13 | CASSPQGAYEQYF | TGTGCCAGCAGCCCACAGGGGGCCTACGAGCAGTACTTC
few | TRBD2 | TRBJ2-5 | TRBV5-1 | CASSLPGLEETQYF | TGCGCCAGCAGCTTACCGGGACTAGAGGAGACCCAGTACTTC
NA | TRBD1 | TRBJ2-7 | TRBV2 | CASSEDRAISYEQYF | TGTGCCAGCAGTGAGGACAGGGCAATCTCCTACGAGCAGTACTTC
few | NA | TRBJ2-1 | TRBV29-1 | CSVDRGDEQFF | TGCAGCGTTGATCGTGGCGATGAGCAGTTCTTC
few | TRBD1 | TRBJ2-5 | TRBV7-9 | CATVPDRQETQYF | TGTGCCACCGTCCCGGACAGGCAAGAGACCCAGTACTTC